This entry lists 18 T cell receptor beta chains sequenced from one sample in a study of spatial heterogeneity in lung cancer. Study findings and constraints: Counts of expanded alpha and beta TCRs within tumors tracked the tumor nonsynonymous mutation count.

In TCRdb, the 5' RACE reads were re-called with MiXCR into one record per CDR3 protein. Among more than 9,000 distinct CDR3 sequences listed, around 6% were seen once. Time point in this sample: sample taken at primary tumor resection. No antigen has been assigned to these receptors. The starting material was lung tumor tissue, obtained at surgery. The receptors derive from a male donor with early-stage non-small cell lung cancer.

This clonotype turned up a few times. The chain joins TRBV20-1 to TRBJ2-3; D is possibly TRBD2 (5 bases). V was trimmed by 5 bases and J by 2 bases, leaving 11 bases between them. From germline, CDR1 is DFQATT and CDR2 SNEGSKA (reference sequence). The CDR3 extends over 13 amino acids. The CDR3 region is CSAPSGATDTQYF. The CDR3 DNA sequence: TGCAGTGCTCCAAGCGGAGCCACAGATACGCAGTATTTT.

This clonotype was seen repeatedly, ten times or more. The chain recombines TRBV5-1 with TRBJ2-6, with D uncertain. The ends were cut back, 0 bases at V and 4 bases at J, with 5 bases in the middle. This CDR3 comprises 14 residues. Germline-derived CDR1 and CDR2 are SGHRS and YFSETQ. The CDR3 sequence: CASSLGSGANVLTF. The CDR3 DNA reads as TGCGCCAGCAGCTTGGGGTCAGGGGCCAACGTCCTGACTTTC.

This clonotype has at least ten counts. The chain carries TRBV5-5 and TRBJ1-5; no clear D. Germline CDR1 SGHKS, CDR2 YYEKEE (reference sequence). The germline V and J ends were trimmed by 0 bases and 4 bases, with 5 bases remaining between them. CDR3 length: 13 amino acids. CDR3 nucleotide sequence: TGTGCCAGCAGCTTGGATAGTAATCAGCCCCAGCATTTT. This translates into CASSLDSNQPQHF.

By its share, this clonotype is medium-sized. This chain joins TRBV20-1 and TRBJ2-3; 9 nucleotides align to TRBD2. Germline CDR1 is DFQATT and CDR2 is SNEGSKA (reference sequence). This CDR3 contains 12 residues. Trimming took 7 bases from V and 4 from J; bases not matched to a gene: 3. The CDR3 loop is CSVVAGADTQYF. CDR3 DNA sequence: TGCAGTGTTGTAGCGGGAGCAGATACGCAGTATTTT.

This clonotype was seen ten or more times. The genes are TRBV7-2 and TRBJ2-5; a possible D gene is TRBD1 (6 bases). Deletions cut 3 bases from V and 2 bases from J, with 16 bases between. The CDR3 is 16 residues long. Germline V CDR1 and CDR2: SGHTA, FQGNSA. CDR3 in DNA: TGTGCCAGCAGCTTGAGGAGGACCGACAGGCAAGAGACCCAGTACTTC. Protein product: CASSLRRTDRQETQYF.

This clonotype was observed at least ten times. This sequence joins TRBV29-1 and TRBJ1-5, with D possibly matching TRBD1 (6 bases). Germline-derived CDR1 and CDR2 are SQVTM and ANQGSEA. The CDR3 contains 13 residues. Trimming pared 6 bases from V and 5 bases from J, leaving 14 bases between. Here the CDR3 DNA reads TGCAGCGTAGGAGGACAGCGCTATCAGCCCCAGCATTTT. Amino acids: CSVGGQRYQPQHF.

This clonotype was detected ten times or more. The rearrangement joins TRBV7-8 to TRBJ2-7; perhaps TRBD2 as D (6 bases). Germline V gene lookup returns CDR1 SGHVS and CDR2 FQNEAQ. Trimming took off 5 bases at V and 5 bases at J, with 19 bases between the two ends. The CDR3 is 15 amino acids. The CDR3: CASSPLGGVSNEQYV. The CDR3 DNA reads TGTGCCAGCAGCCCCCTTGGAGGGGTTTCTAACGAGCAGTACGTC.

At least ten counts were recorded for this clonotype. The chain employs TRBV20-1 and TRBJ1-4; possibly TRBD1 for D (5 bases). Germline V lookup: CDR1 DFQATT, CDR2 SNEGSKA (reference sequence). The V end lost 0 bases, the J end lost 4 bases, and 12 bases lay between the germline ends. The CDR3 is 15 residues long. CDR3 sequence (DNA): TGCAGTGCTAGAGACAGGGCCAGGAGTAATGAAAAACTGTTTTTT. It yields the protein CSARDRARSNEKLFF.

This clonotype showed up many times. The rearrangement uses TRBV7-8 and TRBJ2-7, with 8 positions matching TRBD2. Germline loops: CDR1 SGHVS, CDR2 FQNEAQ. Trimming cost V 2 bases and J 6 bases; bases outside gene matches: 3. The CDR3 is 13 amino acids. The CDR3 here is CASSLPSGSEQYF. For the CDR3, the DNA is TGTGCCAGCAGCTTACCCAGCGGGAGCGAGCAGTACTTC.

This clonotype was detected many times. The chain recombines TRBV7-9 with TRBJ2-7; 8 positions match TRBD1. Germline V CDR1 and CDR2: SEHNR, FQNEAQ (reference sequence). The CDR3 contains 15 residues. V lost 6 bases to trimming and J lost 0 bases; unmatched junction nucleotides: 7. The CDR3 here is CASSSGQENSYEQYF. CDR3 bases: TGTGCCAGCAGTTCGGGACAGGAAAACTCCTACGAGCAGTACTTC. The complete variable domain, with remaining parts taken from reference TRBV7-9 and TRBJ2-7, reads DTGVSQNPRHKITKRGQNVTFRCDPISEHNRLYWYRQTLGQGPEFLTYFQNEAQLEKSRLLSDRFSAERPKGSFSTLEIQRTEQGDSAMYLCASSSGQENSYEQYFGPGTRLTVT.

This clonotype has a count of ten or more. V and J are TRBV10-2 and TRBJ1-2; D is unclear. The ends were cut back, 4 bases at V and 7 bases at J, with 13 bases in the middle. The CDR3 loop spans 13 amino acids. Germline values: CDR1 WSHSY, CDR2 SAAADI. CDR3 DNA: TGCGCCAGCAGTGTAAGGACGGAGACTGGCTACACCTTC. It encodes CASSVRTETGYTF.

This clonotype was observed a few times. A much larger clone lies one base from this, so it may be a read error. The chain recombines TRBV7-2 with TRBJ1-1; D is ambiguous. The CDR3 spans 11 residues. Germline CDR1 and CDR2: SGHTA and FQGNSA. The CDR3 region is CASNLVSEAFF. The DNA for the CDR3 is TGTGCCAGCAACTTAGTCTCTGAAGCTTTCTTT.

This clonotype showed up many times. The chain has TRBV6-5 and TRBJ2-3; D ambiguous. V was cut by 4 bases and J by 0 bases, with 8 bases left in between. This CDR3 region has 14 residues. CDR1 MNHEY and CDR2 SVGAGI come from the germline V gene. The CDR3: CASSSLASTDTQYF. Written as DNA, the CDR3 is TGTGCCAGCAGTTCACTTGCTAGCACAGATACGCAGTATTTT.

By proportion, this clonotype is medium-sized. The CDR3 region is CSARGPTSGLHEQYF. CDR3 in DNA: TGCAGTGCTAGAGGTCCGACTAGCGGGCTCCACGAGCAGTACTTC. V is TRBV20-1 and J is TRBJ2-7; 10 bases are a match to TRBD2. Per germline, CDR1 DFQATT and CDR2 SNEGSKA (reference sequence). Unmatched junction bases numbered 8, after V lost 1 base and J lost 5 bases. The CDR3 covers 15 residues.

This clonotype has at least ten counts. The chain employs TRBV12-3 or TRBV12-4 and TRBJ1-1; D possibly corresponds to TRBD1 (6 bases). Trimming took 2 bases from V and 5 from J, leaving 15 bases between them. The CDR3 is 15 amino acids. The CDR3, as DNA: TGTGCCAGCAGTTTAAGGACAGCCAAACCGACTGAAGCTTTCTTT. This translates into CASSLRTAKPTEAFF.

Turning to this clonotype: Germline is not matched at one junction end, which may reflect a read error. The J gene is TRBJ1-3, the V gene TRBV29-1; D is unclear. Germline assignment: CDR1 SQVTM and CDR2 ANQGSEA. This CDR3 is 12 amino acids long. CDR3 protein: CSVEIAGNTINF. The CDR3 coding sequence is TGCAGCGTTGAAATAGCTGGAAACACCATAAATTTT.

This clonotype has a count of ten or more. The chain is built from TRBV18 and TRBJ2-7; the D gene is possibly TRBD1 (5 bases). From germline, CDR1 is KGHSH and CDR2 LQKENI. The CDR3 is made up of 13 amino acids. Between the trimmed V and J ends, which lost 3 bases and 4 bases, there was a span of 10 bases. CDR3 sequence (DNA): TGTGCCAGCTCACCTATGGACAAGTACGAGCAGTACGTC. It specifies CASSPMDKYEQYV.

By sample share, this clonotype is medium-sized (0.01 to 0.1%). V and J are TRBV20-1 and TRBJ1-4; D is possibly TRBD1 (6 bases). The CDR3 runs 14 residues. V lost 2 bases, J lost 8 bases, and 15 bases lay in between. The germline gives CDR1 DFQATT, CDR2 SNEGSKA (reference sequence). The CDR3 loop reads CSARMKGDEEKLFF. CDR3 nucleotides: TGCAGTGCTAGAATGAAGGGGGACGAAGAAAAACTGTTTTTT.